This TCR beta chain came from a study of beta chain features in type 1 diabetes. Study background: Sorted cell examination encompassed 100,000,000 or so cells across all samples.

Study findings and constraints: For patients, the naive, central memory and Treg TCRB repertoires appeared more alike than for healthy donors.

Expressed TCRB transcripts were sequenced after all isolated RNA was converted to cDNA. Assay: immunoSEQ multiplex PCR; the TCRdb copy retains only in-frame clones and omits some. The data hold roughly 230,000 clones, with 9.6% observed a single time. Regarding this clone: What it binds is not known.

Germline CDR1 is GTSNPN and CDR2 is SVGIG (reference sequence). V lost 2 bases to trimming and J lost 4 bases; unmatched junction nucleotides: 13. CDR3 length: 16 amino acids. By way of CD45RO/CCR7/CD25/CD127/CD95/CD27, the CD4+ regulatory, stem cell-like memory, central memory and naive cells were sorted. Sorted cells reached over 95% purity in every population. The chain employs TRBV30 and TRBJ2-5; 7 bases fit TRBD2. This clonotype was obtained from a young woman in good health. Sequenced input: naive CD4+ T cells from blood. The CDR3 bases are TGTGCCTGGAGTAACCCTCTAGCGGCAAGGGGAGAGACCCAGTACTTC. Translation gives CAWSNPLAARGETQYF.